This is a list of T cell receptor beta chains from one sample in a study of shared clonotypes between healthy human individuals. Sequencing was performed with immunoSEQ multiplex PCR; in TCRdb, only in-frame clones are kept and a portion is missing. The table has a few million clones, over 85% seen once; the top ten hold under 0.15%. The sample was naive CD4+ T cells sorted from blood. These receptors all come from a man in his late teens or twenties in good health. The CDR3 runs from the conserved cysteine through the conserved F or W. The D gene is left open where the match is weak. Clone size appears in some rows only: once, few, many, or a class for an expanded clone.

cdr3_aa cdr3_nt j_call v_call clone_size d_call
CASNREPSTYNEQFF TGTGCCAGCAATCGGGAGCCCTCGACCTACAATGAGCAGTTCTTC TRBJ2-1 TRBV6-1 NA NA
CASRAAGGNNEQFF TGTGCCAGCAGAGCCGCGGGGGGAAACAATGAGCAGTTCTTC TRBJ2-1 TRBV6-4 NA TRBD2
CASSLAPGLYGYTF TGCGCCAGCAGCTTGGCTCCCGGGTTATATGGCTACACCTTC TRBJ1-2 TRBV5-1 NA NA
CASSYSTETDPYGYTF TGTGCCAGCAGTTACTCAACCGAGACAGACCCCTATGGCTACACCTTC TRBJ1-2 TRBV6-5 NA NA
CASSGLDSRSWDTQYF TGTGCCAGCAGCGGGTTGGACTCCCGGTCTTGGGATACGCAGTATTTT TRBJ2-3 TRBV9 NA NA
CASSGDRGRNIQYF TGTGCCAGCAGTGGAGACAGGGGGCGGAACATTCAGTACTTC TRBJ2-4 TRBV28 once TRBD1
CAISESGQGMNTEAFF TGTGCCATCAGTGAGTCGGGGCAGGGGATGAACACTGAAGCTTTCTTT TRBJ1-1 TRBV10-3 NA NA
CASSAGQSTGELFF TGTGCCAGCAGCGCGGGACAGTCCACCGGGGAGCTGTTTTTT TRBJ2-2 TRBV9 NA TRBD1
CASSFWRGPKNEQFF TGTGCCAGCAGCTTTTGGCGGGGCCCTAAAAATGAGCAGTTCTTC TRBJ2-1 TRBV7-8 NA NA
CASSLSGPMNTQYF TGTGCCAGCAGCTTATCGGGGCCGATGAATACGCAGTATTTT TRBJ2-3 TRBV7-9 NA NA
CASSLEWVTDTQYF TGTGCCAGCAGCTTAGAGTGGGTAACAGATACGCAGTATTTT TRBJ2-3 TRBV11-2 NA NA
CASSSRGDRGSSYEQYF TGTGCCAGCAGCTCCAGGGGGGACAGGGGAAGCTCCTACGAGCAGTACTTC TRBJ2-7 TRBV11-1 NA TRBD1
CASSQDGRPQETQYF TGCGCCAGCAGCCAAGATGGACGGCCCCAAGAGACCCAGTACTTC TRBJ2-5 TRBV4-3 NA NA
CASSYDPGAKTEAFF TGCGCCAGCAGTTACGACCCGGGGGCGAAGACTGAAGCTTTCTTT TRBJ1-1 TRBV5-1 NA NA